Shown below are 10 T cell receptor beta chains from a single sample sequenced in a study of blood T cells in healthy people across ages. A J-beta primer mix and a sample-barcoded 5' primer were used in a second PCR of roughly 6 to 12 cycles. TCRdb re-called the 5' RACE reads through MiXCR, storing one row per CDR3 protein. The repertoire holds 850,000 to 1,000,000 distinct CDR3 sequences, with just over 50% as singletons. Sequenced sample: blood. The receptors were sampled from a woman in her sixties in good health.

V gene TRBV20-1 combines with J gene TRBJ2-1; a weak D match, TRBD1 (5 bases). The end of the DNA is better explained by TRBJ2-7, so the J call may be wrong. CDR1 and CDR2 (germline): DFQATT, SNEGSKA (reference sequence). The CDR3 totals 12 residues. The CDR3 reads CSARRGPREQYF. DNA of the CDR3: TGCAGTGCCCGAAGGGGCCCCCGCGAGCAGTACTTC.

A word on this clonotype: A much larger clone lies a single base off, so this may be a read error. The chain links TRBV28 to TRBJ2-7, with D tentatively TRBD2 (5 bases). The V end was cut by 9 bases, the J end by 5 bases, with 20 bases between. CDR1 is MDHEN, CDR2 SYDVKM, per germline. This CDR3 is built from 14 residues. CDR3 protein: CASIGVQRLNEQYF. The CDR3 DNA reads TGTGCCAGTATCGGGGTTCAGAGGCTTAACGAGCAGTACTTC.

This clonotype was counted only a few times. J is TRBJ2-3 and V is TRBV12-3 or TRBV12-4, with a weak D call TRBD1 (5 bases). The V and J ends lost 1 base and 2 bases respectively, with 10 bases between them. The CDR3 length is 15 residues. The CDR3 protein is CASSLDRTVTDTQYF. The CDR3 nucleotides are TGTGCCAGCAGTTTAGACAGGACGGTCACAGATACGCAGTATTTT.

This clonotype turned up a few times. The chain uses TRBV20-1 and TRBJ2-3; 11 positions agree with TRBD2. After removal of 5 bases from V and 7 bases from J, the junction contained 14 bases not matched to a gene. CDR3 length: 16 residues. Looked up from germline, CDR1 is DFQATT and CDR2 is SNEGSKA (reference sequence). The CDR3 region is CSASPPLAGGSYTQYF. CDR3 DNA: TGCAGTGCTTCCCCCCCATTAGCGGGAGGGTCATATACGCAGTATTTT.

A word on this clonotype: One end of the junction does not line up with germline, which may come from a read error. The V call is TRBV20-1, the J call TRBJ2-5; D not resolved. The better agreement between TRBJ2-7 and the DNA end casts doubt on the J call. This CDR3 is built from 13 residues. Germline lookup yields CDR1 DFQATT and CDR2 SNEGSKA (reference sequence). The CDR3 here is CSARLGSSYEQYF. The CDR3 nucleotides are TGCAGCGCTAGACTCGGAAGCTCCTACGAGCAGTACTTC.

The V gene is TRBV5-1, the J gene TRBJ2-3; D gene ambiguous. V shed 4 bases and J shed 3 bases, with 21 bases lying between them. CDR3 length: 17 residues. Germline CDR1 reads SGHRS; CDR2 reads YFSETQ. The CDR3 coding sequence is TGCGCCAGCAGCCCCGACGGCAGGCATCCAACTACAGATACGCAGTATTTT. Amino acids: CASSPDGRHPTTDTQYF.

This clonotype was counted a few times. The chain couples TRBV5-6 to TRBJ2-5; TRBD2 might be the D (5 bases). Matching the DNA end better, TRBJ2-7 makes the J call doubtful. Germline V gives CDR1 SGHDT, CDR2 YYEEEE. This CDR3 is built from 16 residues. CDR3 region: CASSAPLLRGPYEQYF. CDR3 in DNA: TGTGCCAGCAGCGCACCTCTCCTCCGAGGGCCTTACGAGCAGTACTTC.

CDR3: CSASGTGGGYTF. In DNA, the CDR3 is TGCAGTGCTAGTGGGACAGGTGGGGGCTACACCTTC. This chain connects TRBV20-1 to TRBJ1-2, with 8 bases aligning to TRBD1. Germline V gives CDR1 DFQATT, CDR2 SNEGSKA (reference sequence). The CDR3 has 12 residues. Germline trimming cut 3 bases from V and 8 bases from J; bases unmatched to any gene: 5.

This clonotype was recorded a few times. The chain has TRBV12-3 or TRBV12-4 and TRBJ2-5, with 10 bases identical to TRBD2. This CDR3 comprises 15 residues. V was clipped by 5 bases and J by 5 bases; unmatched bases: 8. The DNA for the CDR3 is TGTGCCAGCAGTCCCTGGACTAGCGGCTTGGAGACCCAGTACTTC. Translation: CASSPWTSGLETQYF.

The rearrangement uses TRBV28 and TRBJ2-5, with D perhaps TRBD1 (6 bases). V lost 6 bases, J lost 4 bases, and 15 bases lay in between. This CDR3 has 14 residues. Germline loops: CDR1 MDHEN, CDR2 SYDVKM. CDR3 region: CASSQGIQGETQYF. The CDR3 DNA reads TGTGCCAGCAGCCAGGGGATACAGGGAGAGACCCAGTACTTC.